One and the same sample provided the 5 T cell receptor beta chains below, sequenced in a study of T cell responses to AZD1222 COVID-19 vaccine. TCRdb keeps only in-frame clones here, not all; method: immunoSEQ multiplex PCR. The data show about 84,000 clones, 70% to 90% seen once. Sequenced material: peripheral blood, taken on day 0 of AZD1222 vaccination. The receptors derive from an adult in good health.

V is TRBV6-5 and J is TRBJ1-2; weak D call: TRBD1 (5 bases). Germline assignment: CDR1 MNHEY and CDR2 SVGAGI. The ends were cut back, 7 bases at V and 8 bases at J, with 20 bases in the middle. This CDR3 has 14 residues. CDR3 in amino acids: CASTGGGNPRGYTF. CDR3 DNA: TGTGCCAGCACTGGGGGTGGGAACCCGCGGGGCTACACCTTC.

This sequence joins TRBV5-1 and TRBJ1-2, with TRBD1 matching over 12 bases. The germline CDR1 and CDR2 sequences are SGHRS and YFSETQ. The CDR3 runs 17 residues. The ends lost 0 bases at V and 5 bases at J; junction bases unmatched: 8. This CDR3 is CASSLGSGGQGAYGYTF. The DNA for the CDR3 is TGCGCCAGCAGCTTGGGGTCCGGGGGACAGGGGGCTTATGGCTACACCTTC.

This clone is a singleton in its sample. The V and J genes are TRBV7-9 and TRBJ1-1; D is perhaps TRBD1 (6 bases). This CDR3 spans 17 amino acids. The V end lost 4 bases, the J end lost 1 base, and 19 bases lay between the germline ends. Germline CDR1 and CDR2: SEHNR and FQNEAQ (reference sequence). CDR3 sequence: CASSSPGGDIWNTEAFF. The CDR3 DNA is TGTGCCAGCAGCTCACCCGGCGGGGACATTTGGAACACTGAAGCTTTCTTT.

The rearrangement joins TRBV3-1 (or the pseudogene TRBV3-2) to TRBJ1-2; tentative D call: TRBD1 (5 bases). V was trimmed by 3 bases and J by 4 bases, leaving 12 bases between them. CDR3 length: 14 residues. CDR1 is LGHDT, CDR2 YNNKEL, per germline (reference sequence). For the CDR3, the DNA is TGTGCCAGCAGCCAGGGGCAGGAGGGCTATGGCTACACCTTC. This translates into CASSQGQEGYGYTF.

The genes are TRBV7-9 and TRBJ2-3, with TRBD2 matching over 9 bases. Trimming removed 2 bases from V and 1 base from J; junction bases left unmatched: 4. CDR1 and CDR2 (germline): SEHNR, FQNEAQ (reference sequence). The CDR3 has 16 amino acids. Here the CDR3 reads CASSLSRTSGTDTQYF. In nucleotides, the CDR3 is TGTGCCAGCAGCTTATCAAGGACTAGCGGCACAGATACGCAGTATTTT.